These T cell receptor beta chains were read from a single sample in a study of cytomegalovirus exposure and HLA in healthy donors. Libraries were prepared by immunoSEQ multiplex PCR; TCRdb keeps only in-frame clonotypes and omits some of them. Among about 150,000 clones, approximately 77% were seen once, and the ten largest hold more than 1.2%. Sequencing was done on a sample of PBMCs. The receptor source for this set is a man aged 18 to 29 in good health and CMV-seronegative. The CDR3 runs from the conserved cysteine through the conserved F or W. The D gene is left open where the match is weak. Size tells how often a clone was seen (once, few, many) or the class of an expanded clone, and some rows leave it out.

D: TRBD1; size: .; V: TRBV4-1; J: TRBJ2-7; CDR3: CASSFRDRAGEQYF; DNA: TGCGCCAGCAGCTTCCGGGACAGGGCGGGCGAGCAGTACTTC
D: .; size: .; V: TRBV7-8; J: TRBJ2-7; CDR3: CASRPPGGSYEQYF; DNA: TGTGCCAGCAGGCCACCTGGCGGCAGCTACGAGCAGTACTTC
D: .; size: .; V: TRBV19; J: TRBJ2-7; CDR3: CASSMGHTYEQYF; DNA: TGTGCCAGTAGTATGGGACATACTTACGAGCAGTACTTC
D: .; size: .; V: TRBV28; J: TRBJ2-7; CDR3: CASSSNYEQYF; DNA: TGTGCCAGCAGTTCAAACTACGAGCAGTACTTC
D: .; size: .; V: TRBV11-2; J: TRBJ1-2; CDR3: CASSLARGYGYTF; DNA: TGTGCCAGCAGCCTAGCTCGAGGCTATGGCTACACCTTC
D: .; size: once; V: TRBV5-1; J: TRBJ2-2; CDR3: CASSPYLGELFF; DNA: TGCGCCAGCAGCCCCTACCTCGGGGAGCTGTTTTTT
D: TRBD1; size: once; V: TRBV28; J: TRBJ1-4; CDR3: CASSFNPTGNEKLFF; DNA: TGTGCCAGCAGCTTTAATCCGACAGGGAATGAAAAACTGTTTTTT
D: .; size: .; V: TRBV10-2; J: TRBJ2-3; CDR3: CASSAPEGEDTQYF; DNA: TGCGCCAGCAGTGCACCGGAAGGGGAAGATACGCAGTATTTT
D: .; size: .; V: TRBV5-6; J: TRBJ2-7; CDR3: CASSALGGEQYF; DNA: TGTGCCAGCAGCGCCCTTGGGGGGGAGCAGTACTTC
D: .; size: .; V: TRBV6-1; J: TRBJ2-7; CDR3: CASSEAPGLAAYEQYF; DNA: TGTGCCAGCAGTGAAGCTCCGGGACTCGCGGCCTACGAGCAGTACTTC
D: TRBD1; size: .; V: TRBV5-3; J: TRBJ2-3; CDR3: CAWVRTGGSLGWDTQYF; DNA: TGTGCCTGGGTCAGGACAGGGGGCTCCTTAGGGTGGGATACGCAGTATTTT
D: .; size: .; V: TRBV7-2; J: TRBJ1-2; CDR3: CASSFPGYNGYTF; DNA: TGTGCCAGCAGCTTCCCGGGTTATAATGGCTACACCTTC
D: TRBD1; size: .; V: TRBV12-5; J: TRBJ2-7; CDR3: CASGPPRTGGAEQYF; DNA: TGTGCTAGTGGTCCCCCCCGGACAGGGGGCGCCGAGCAGTACTTC
D: TRBD1; size: .; V: TRBV6-6; J: TRBJ1-1; CDR3: CASNKQGANTEAFF; DNA: TGTGCCAGCAATAAACAGGGGGCGAACACTGAAGCTTTCTTT
D: .; size: .; V: TRBV25-1; J: TRBJ2-1; CDR3: CASSDTLMNEQFF; DNA: TGTGCCAGCAGTGATACATTGATGAATGAGCAGTTCTTC
D: TRBD2; size: .; V: TRBV10-2; J: TRBJ2-5; CDR3: CASSLTSDGETQYF; DNA: TGCGCCAGCAGCCTCACTAGCGACGGAGAGACCCAGTACTTC
D: .; size: .; V: TRBV28; J: TRBJ2-6; CDR3: CASSLSAGANVLTF; DNA: TGTGCCAGCAGTTTATCGGCTGGGGCCAACGTCCTGACTTTC
D: TRBD2; size: .; V: TRBV9; J: TRBJ2-1; CDR3: CASSAAGVSYNEQFF; DNA: TGTGCCAGCAGCGCTGCGGGGGTCTCCTACAATGAGCAGTTCTTC
D: .; size: .; V: TRBV7-2; J: TRBJ2-5; CDR3: CASSPPGRASQETQYF; DNA: TGTGCCAGCAGCCCCCCGGGCAGGGCCAGTCAAGAGACCCAGTACTTC
D: TRBD1; size: .; V: TRBV7-8; J: TRBJ2-7; CDR3: CASSLGTTGATF; DNA: TGTGCCAGCAGCTTGGGTACGACAGGGGCTACTTTC
D: TRBD1; size: .; V: TRBV2; J: TRBJ1-1; CDR3: CAGGTVVSNTEAFF; DNA: TGTGCCGGGGGGACAGTCGTTTCCAACACTGAAGCTTTCTTT
D: .; size: .; V: TRBV11-2; J: TRBJ2-1; CDR3: CASSWDTSSYNEQFF; DNA: TGTGCCAGCAGCTGGGACACGAGCTCCTACAATGAGCAGTTCTTC
D: .; size: .; V: TRBV18; J: TRBJ2-7; CDR3: CASSQDSYEQYF; DNA: TGTGCCAGCTCACAGGACAGTTACGAGCAGTACTTC
D: TRBD2; size: .; V: TRBV28; J: TRBJ2-7; CDR3: CASSSPSGRPYEQYF; DNA: TGTGCCAGCAGTTCGCCTAGCGGGAGACCCTACGAGCAGTACTTC
D: TRBD1; size: .; V: TRBV7-9; J: TRBJ1-6; CDR3: CSSSPGQGYSPLHF; DNA: TGTTCCAGCAGTCCCGGACAGGGGTATTCACCCCTCCACTTT
D: .; size: .; V: TRBV7-8; J: TRBJ2-5; CDR3: CASSPRRTGTHRGETQYF; DNA: TGTGCCAGCAGCCCTCGACGAACAGGGACCCATCGAGGAGAGACCCAGTACTTC